The 2 T cell receptor beta chains reported below all come from one sample, sequenced in a study of response to subunit inactivated influenza vaccine (dated by TCRdb to the late 2010s). The meaning of the sample's time point label: around 42 days after influenza vaccine administration. Libraries were constructed by RT-PCR. Sequencing used an Illumina HiSeq 2500. Through fastp at Q25 and MiXCR, TCRdb rebuilt clones from the public reads, retaining in-frame beta chains. When rows share a CDR3 protein, they turn into one entry using the most common DNA and genes. This sample comprises about 480,000 distinct CDR3 sequences, about a tenth of them detected only once. The ten most abundant clones make up approximately 12% of the sample. The specimen was PBMCs from blood, collected 45 days after vaccination. These receptors originate from a man aged 50 or older who received an inactivated influenza vaccine. Donor details come from another sample of the same person, matched by shared clones.

The gene calls are TRBV7-2 and TRBJ2-7; TRBD1 matches 9 bases. CDR3 length: 15 amino acids. The trim removed 6 bases at V and 1 base at J, leaving 7 bases unmatched. The germline V gene encodes CDR1 SGHTA and CDR2 FQGNSA. The CDR3 loop is CASRATGGSSYEQYF. The CDR3 DNA reads TGTGCCAGCAGGGCGACAGGGGGTTCGTCCTACGAGCAGTACTTC.

The rearrangement joins TRBV20-1 to TRBJ2-5; D gene ambiguous. V lost 3 bases, J lost 1 base, and 6 bases lay in between. Germline CDR1 DFQATT, CDR2 SNEGSKA (reference sequence). The CDR3 totals 12 residues. The CDR3 region is CSASHFQETQYF. CDR3 bases: TGCAGTGCTAGCCATTTCCAAGAGACCCAGTACTTC.